This T cell receptor (beta chain) was retrieved from a study of T-cell reconstitution after alpha-beta-depleted transplantation in children. This clonotype was recorded at least ten times. Unique molecular identifiers featured in how the TCRbeta library was prepared. TCRdb analysed the PCR reads with MiXCR anew, one entry per CDR3 protein. The profile shows almost 500,000 distinct CDR3 sequences, about 12% of them singletons. The sequencing used PBMCs from the stem cell graft donor, collected from the stem cell graft. The TCR was taken from a human donor who donated a stem cell graft to a child with combined immunodeficiency.

Here the CDR3 reads CASTQAGELFF. The CDR3 bases are TGTGCCAGCACTCAAGCCGGGGAGCTGTTTTTT. The rearrangement uses TRBV12-3 or TRBV12-4 and TRBJ2-2; unclear D gene. This CDR3 is built from 11 residues. Trimming shortened V by 7 bases and J by 6 bases, and 6 bases separated the two germline ends.